This T cell receptor (beta chain) was recorded in a study of T cell responses to AZD1222 COVID-19 vaccine listed by TCRdb under 2021. Describing the broader study: TCR sequencing was performed for roughly 240 trial participants, of whom roughly 200 were given two doses of AZD1222 and around 25 were given two doses of MenACWY control vaccine. Enrollment into the trials was organized by age into subgroups of 18-55, 56-69 and 70-plus years, and those subgroups contained about 160, 30 and 59 TCR-sequenced participants, respectively. The paper as a whole reports these results and caveats: Because no day 14 peak-response samples were available, the repertoires could be characterized only after the peak T cell response. Epitopes outside the regions mutated in the B.1.351 and B.1.1.7 variants were reportedly recognized by nearly half of the unique spike-specific TCRs. The 56-69-year group was small, and its depth increase did not reach significance, likely because of low power. The whole spike protein was spanned by vaccine-associated CD4 TCRs, and dominant responses were seen in regions 160-218 and 743-854. After two AZD1222 doses, both the breadth and the depth of spike-specific TCRs were significantly higher than at day 0 and than in MenACWY recipients. Conclusions about previously exposed vaccinees are limited, since just five or six AZD1222 recipients were seropositive for SARS-CoV-2 at baseline. Participants were mostly white British, with more females than males. The authors suggested clonal diversity may have been underestimated.

The CDR3 regions of human TCRbeta chains were analyzed by immunosequencing. The published analysis was carried out like this. TCRs in the repertoires were matched against a reference library of SARS-CoV-2-specific TCRs that had been generated with the MIRA antigen-specificity platform. Breadth meant the fraction of unique TCRs that were SARS-CoV-2-associated, whereas depth meant the fraction of total T cells that were SARS-CoV-2-associated. Each spike-specific TCR was assigned to its reactive spike region and to a CD4 or CD8 class using the MIRA data. Log10-transformed breadth and depth values were compared by one-way ANOVA with Sidak's multiple comparisons tests. TCRdb mirrors the immuneACCESS table, restricted to in-frame sequences. Some clones are absent from its copies; in checked studies, under half trace to an unresolved V gene, and the reason for the others is unknown. That table furnishes V, J and clone size, whereas the DNA furnished D and trimming. The sample includes about 70,000 clones, with around 82% observed a single time. The ten biggest clones cover 5% to 6.5% of the sample.

A word on this clone: Its antigen is not yet known. No quality values exist for individual bases; no much larger clone is one base distant.

The CDR3 starts with the cysteine, ends with the phenylalanine, and has 13 residues. Here the CDR3 DNA is all that survives: 39 bases in frame from base 1. V lost 2 bases and J lost 7 bases; the stretch between them is 11 bases long. CDR1 MGHDK and CDR2 SYGVNS were looked up in the germline V gene. The time point label of this sample denotes: about 28 days (+/-7) after the second vaccine dose. AZD1222 recipients given second doses at about 4 weeks or at about 12 weeks were pooled, since spike-specific TCR depth and breadth were not found to differ between the two schedules. Samples from vaccinated people were obtained from the UK trials COV001 and COV002, which included a single-blind randomized controlled phase 2/3 trial of AZD1222 (ChAdOx1 nCoV-19) in healthy adults. Trial participant PBMC samples were collected at day 0 and day 28 after the second dose for TCRbeta chain sequencing.

This chain joins TRBV25-1 to TRBJ1-1; the D gene assignment is ambiguous. This TCR came from an adult who received the AZD1222 COVID-19 vaccine. This sample comprised peripheral blood, obtained 28 days after the second AZD1222 dose. The DNA sequence follows: TGTGCCAGCAGTGAAAGGAGGGAGGGTGAAGCTTTCTTT. This codes for CASSERREGEAFF.